This T cell receptor (beta chain) was retrieved from a study of blood T cell repertoires in COVID-19. In germline, CDR1 is SGHNT, CDR2 YENEEA. V lost 0 bases to trimming and J lost 6 bases, with 14 bases between them. The CDR3 is 15 residues long. The cohort comprised adults aged about 18 to 100 years residing in about two dozen US areas. Authors' processing steps: For nucleated cells, counts were estimated from reference gene primer amplification. This table comes from immunoSEQ multiplex PCR, and its TCRdb copy is limited to in-frame clones, with some not included. D and trimming were read from the DNA, whereas the V and J calls and clone size are those reported in that table. The table shows approximately 200,000 clones, with roughly nine tenths occurring only once.

Sequencing was done on a sample of PBMCs or T cells enriched from blood (not recorded which). The chain carries TRBV11-3 and TRBJ1-2, with D possibly matching TRBD1 (6 bases). This TCR was sampled from a woman aged 18-29 years in a cohort exposed to, infected with or recovered from COVID-19 (not recorded which). This CDR3 is CASSLDLRGFDGYTF. In nucleotides, the CDR3 is TGTGCCAGCAGCTTAGATCTGAGGGGGTTTGATGGCTACACCTTC.